The 8 T cell receptor beta chains in this list originate from one sample, sequenced in a study of blood T cell repertoires in COVID-19. Here immunoSEQ multiplex PCR was the method, and the copy in TCRdb shows in-frame clones only, minus some. The table lists 90,000 to 120,000 clones, about 91% of them singletons, with 6.8% in the top ten. Sequencing was done on a sample of peripheral blood. These receptors came from a man aged 50-59 years with active or convalescent COVID-19.

The gene calls are TRBV3-1 (or the pseudogene TRBV3-2) and TRBJ1-1, with 8 bases identical to TRBD1. V was pared by 1 base and J by 2 bases, with 3 bases of the junction left unmatched. Germline V CDR1 and CDR2: LGHDT, YNNKEL (reference sequence). There are 15 residues in the CDR3. The CDR3 spells CASSQAGTGNTEAFF. The CDR3 DNA follows: TGTGCCAGCAGCCAAGCGGGGACAGGCAACACTGAAGCTTTCTTT.

V is TRBV4-2 and J is TRBJ1-4; possibly TRBD1 for D (6 bases). The V gene lost 0 bases and the J gene lost 6 bases, with 23 bases spanning the gap. In germline, CDR1 is LGHNA, CDR2 YNFKEQ. The CDR3 spans 19 residues. The CDR3 nucleotides read TGTGCCAGCAGCCAAGATAGGGGGGTTTCTTCGGGGAGGGATGAAAAACTGTTTTTT. Amino acids: CASSQDRGVSSGRDEKLFF.

This clone is a singleton in its sample. The chain is built from TRBV4-1 and TRBJ2-7; a possible D gene is TRBD2 (6 bases). Germline V gene lookup returns CDR1 MGHRA and CDR2 YSYEKL. The CDR3 extends over 15 amino acids. V was pared by 2 bases and J by 3 bases, with 14 bases between. The CDR3 sequence is CASSQPRRAFYEQYF. The DNA for the CDR3 is TGCGCCAGCAGCCAACCGAGGAGGGCCTTCTACGAGCAGTACTTC.

The chain has TRBV6-5 and TRBJ2-7, with a possible D match to TRBD1 (5 bases). Trimming left V 2 bases short and J 5 bases short, with 7 bases between. The CDR3 loop spans 12 amino acids. Germline assignment: CDR1 MNHEY and CDR2 SVGAGI. The CDR3 DNA sequence: TGTGCCAGCAGTTACAGGGGTAACGAGCAGTACTTC. Encoded protein: CASSYRGNEQYF.

The genes are TRBV30 and TRBJ1-1; unclear D gene. V lost 4 bases, J lost 11 bases, and 20 bases lay in between. There are 13 residues in the CDR3. Germline CDR1 and CDR2: GTSNPN and SVGIG (reference sequence). Here the CDR3 reads CAWILTRFSAAFF. CDR3 sequence (DNA): TGTGCCTGGATTCTGACGCGGTTTTCGGCGGCTTTCTTT. The full variable domain, rest sourced from reference TRBV30 and TRBJ1-1, is SQTIHQWPATLVQPVGSPLSLECTVEGTSNPNLYWYRQAAGRGLQLLFYSVGIGQISSEVPQNLSASRPQDRQFILSSKKLLLSDSGFYLCAWILTRFSAAFFGQGTRLTVV.

The chain joins TRBV3-1 (or the pseudogene TRBV3-2) to TRBJ2-7; 10 bases align to TRBD1. The CDR3 runs to 16 residues. The ends lost 2 bases at V and 2 bases at J; junction bases unmatched: 6. From germline, CDR1 is LGHDT and CDR2 YNNKEL (reference sequence). CDR3 bases: TGTGCCAGCAGCCAACCGGGACAGGGGAGGACCTACGAGCAGTACTTC. Amino acid sequence: CASSQPGQGRTYEQYF.

The chain combines TRBV9 with TRBJ1-1, with D possibly matching TRBD1 (6 bases). Trimming stripped 0 bases from V and 12 bases from J, with 18 bases between. From germline, CDR1 is SGDLS and CDR2 YYNGEE. The CDR3 is 14 residues long. The CDR3 reads CASSVAGTGSRTFF. The CDR3 nucleotides are TGTGCCAGCAGCGTAGCTGGTACAGGGTCGCGAACTTTCTTT.

This rearrangement joins TRBV6-5 to TRBJ1-1; D uncertain. The CDR3 totals 11 residues. With 6 bases removed from V and 7 bases from J, the gap between germline ends came to 9 bases. The germline CDR1 and CDR2 sequences are MNHEY and SVGAGI. CDR3 loop: CASRRADEAFF. The CDR3 bases are TGTGCCAGCAGGAGGGCTGATGAAGCTTTCTTT.